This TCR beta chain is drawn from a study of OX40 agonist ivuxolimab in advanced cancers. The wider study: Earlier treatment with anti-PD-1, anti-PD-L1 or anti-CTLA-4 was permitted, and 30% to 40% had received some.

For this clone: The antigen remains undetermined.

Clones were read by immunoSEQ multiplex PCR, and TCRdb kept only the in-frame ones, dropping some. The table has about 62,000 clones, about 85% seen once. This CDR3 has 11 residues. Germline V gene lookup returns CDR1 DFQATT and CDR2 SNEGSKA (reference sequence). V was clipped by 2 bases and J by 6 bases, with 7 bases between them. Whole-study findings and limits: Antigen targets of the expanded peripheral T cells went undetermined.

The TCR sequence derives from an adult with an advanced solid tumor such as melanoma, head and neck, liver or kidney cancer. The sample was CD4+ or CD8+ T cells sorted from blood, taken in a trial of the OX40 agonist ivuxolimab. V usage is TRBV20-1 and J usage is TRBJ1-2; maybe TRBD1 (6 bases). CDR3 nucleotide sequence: TGCAGTGCTAGACAGGGGCATGGCTACACCTTC. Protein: CSARQGHGYTF.